A single sample gave rise to the 21 T cell receptor beta chains below, sequenced in a study of identical twins. TCRdb ran MiXCR on the 5' RACE reads and lists one entry per CDR3 protein. The sample lists 1.5 million to 2 million distinct CDR3 sequences, about 32% occurring once. The material sequenced was cord blood. The receptor source for this set is a newborn girl in good health.

V usage is TRBV28 and J usage is TRBJ2-1, with a possible D match to TRBD2 (6 bases). CDR1 and CDR2 (germline): MDHEN, SYDVKM. Trimming left V 7 bases short and J 4 bases short, with 20 bases between. This CDR3 has 16 residues. CDR3 nucleotides: TGTGCCAGCACCTCACCGCCGGGAGTGGGGTACAATGAGCAGTTCTTC. It encodes CASTSPPGVGYNEQFF. The full variable domain, completed using reference TRBV28 and TRBJ2-1, is DVKVTQSSRYLVKRTGEKVFLECVQDMDHENMFWYRQDPGLGLRLIYFSYDVKMKEKGDIPEGYSVSREKKERFSLILESASTNQTSMYLCASTSPPGVGYNEQFFGPGTRLTVL.

This chain uses TRBV7-9 with TRBJ2-1; 11 bases are a match to TRBD2. Germline V gives CDR1 SEHNR, CDR2 FQNEAQ (reference sequence). CDR3 size: 16 residues. Germline trimming cut 5 bases from V and 4 bases from J; bases unmatched to any gene: 7. In nucleotides, the CDR3 is TGTGCCAGCAGCGAGCTAGCGGGAGGACTATACAATGAGCAGTTCTTC. It translates to CASSELAGGLYNEQFF.

This clonotype was recorded only once. The V gene is TRBV20-1, the J gene TRBJ2-7; either TRBD1 or TRBD2 may supply D (5 bases each). Germline V gene lookup returns CDR1 DFQATT and CDR2 SNEGSKA (reference sequence). The CDR3 length is 12 residues. Between the trimmed V and J ends, which lost 6 bases and 3 bases, there was a span of 12 bases. CDR3 loop: CSADRGGYEQYF. The CDR3 coding sequence is TGCAGTGCAGACAGAGGAGGCTACGAGCAGTACTTC.

This clonotype came up a few times. CDR3 amino acids: CASSQDAGQQAFF. The CDR3 DNA reads as TGTGCCAGCAGCCAAGACGCGGGACAGCAAGCTTTCTTT. The chain uses TRBV4-2 and TRBJ1-1, with 7 nucleotides matching TRBD1. The CDR3 covers 13 residues. CDR1 LGHNA and CDR2 YNFKEQ come from the germline V gene. J was trimmed by 9 bases and V by 0 bases; bases with no gene match: 4.

J is TRBJ2-3 and V is TRBV20-1; no clear D gene. Germline CDR1 and CDR2: DFQATT and SNEGSKA (reference sequence). Trimming pared 1 base from V and 0 bases from J, leaving 5 bases between. The CDR3 length is 13 residues. CDR3 amino acids: CSARGWSTDTQYF. Written as DNA, the CDR3 is TGCAGTGCTAGAGGCTGGAGCACAGATACGCAGTATTTT.

This chain uses TRBV28 with TRBJ1-6; D is possibly TRBD1 (5 bases). Trimming took off 7 bases at V and 12 bases at J, with 16 bases between the two ends. The CDR3 is 13 residues long. The germline CDR1 and CDR2 sequences are MDHEN and SYDVKM. The chain's CDR3 is CASTGTLLRPLHF. The CDR3 coding sequence is TGTGCCAGCACCGGGACGCTCTTACGACCCCTCCACTTT.

This clonotype was counted between two and nine times. The chain is built from TRBV20-1 and TRBJ2-5; D perhaps matches TRBD1 (5 bases). CDR1 DFQATT and CDR2 SNEGSKA come from the germline V gene (reference sequence). CDR3 length equals 15 residues. V lost 2 bases and J 3 bases, leaving 16 bases between the germline ends. CDR3 sequence (DNA): TGCAGTGCTAGACCCCCCAGGGTGTCAGAAGAGACCCAGTACTTC. It codes for CSARPPRVSEETQYF.

As regards this clonotype: A read error is possible here, since a much larger clone lies one base away. V gene TRBV12-3 or TRBV12-4 combines with J gene TRBJ2-4; possibly TRBD1 for D (6 bases). With the DNA end fitting TRBJ2-7 better, the J assignment may be wrong. The CDR3 has 14 residues. The CDR3 is CASSLQGTLGEQYF. Here the CDR3 DNA reads TGTGCCAGCAGCCTTCAGGGGACATTGGGCGAGCAGTACTTC.

V gene TRBV5-1 combines with J gene TRBJ2-2, with 9 bases aligning to TRBD1. The junction had 9 bases not matched to a gene; V was cut back by 4 bases and J by 5 bases. Germline V gene data show CDR1 as SGHRS and CDR2 as YFSETQ. CDR3 length equals 16 residues. The CDR3 DNA reads TGCGCCAGCAGCCCAAACAGGGGGCAAAGGACCGGGGAGCTGTTTTTT. Translation gives CASSPNRGQRTGELFF.

The V gene is TRBV2, the J gene TRBJ2-2; 7 bases are a match to TRBD2. The CDR3 is 15 residues long. V dropped 8 bases and J dropped 4; count of bases not matched to a gene: 10. Germline lookup yields CDR1 SNHLY and CDR2 FYNNEI. CDR3 bases: TGTGCCAGCCTCCCGCTGGGGGGGACCACCGGGGAGCTGTTTTTT. Its protein product is CASLPLGGTTGELFF.

This clonotype was detected a few times. The rearrangement joins TRBV18 to TRBJ2-4; D is unresolved. The CDR3 extends over 17 amino acids. The V gene's germline CDR1 is KGHSH and CDR2 LQKENI. The V end was cut by 3 bases, the J end by 7 bases, with 22 bases between. The CDR3 here is CASSPTNSLAAPNIQYF. The CDR3 DNA reads as TGTGCCAGCTCACCGACAAACTCCTTAGCCGCCCCCAACATTCAGTACTTC.

V gene TRBV19 combines with J gene TRBJ2-1; 7 nucleotides match TRBD2. Germline CDR1 is LNHDA and CDR2 is SQIVND (reference sequence). This CDR3 is 13 amino acids long. V was pared by 3 bases and J by 6 bases, with 2 bases of the junction left unmatched. The CDR3 spells CASSIWEGNEQFF. CDR3 nucleotides: TGTGCCAGTAGTATTTGGGAGGGCAATGAGCAGTTCTTC.

The sample holds a few counts of this clonotype. CDR3 protein: CASSLGDRATNEKLFF. DNA for the CDR3: TGTGCCAGCAGTTTAGGAGACAGGGCCACTAATGAAAAACTGTTTTTT. The chain uses TRBV12-3 or TRBV12-4 and TRBJ1-4; 7 bases line up with TRBD1. The junction had 4 bases not matched to a gene; V was cut back by 1 base and J by 2 bases. This CDR3 has 16 residues.

The chain couples TRBV5-1 to TRBJ2-7, with TRBD1 matching 7 bases. This CDR3 spans 12 amino acids. The V segment lost 10 bases and the J segment 2 bases; nucleotides outside the gene matches: 6. Per germline, CDR1 SGHRS and CDR2 YFSETQ. In nucleotides, the CDR3 is TGCGCCTCCGGGACAGCCGCCTACGAGCAGTACTTC. Its translation: CASGTAAYEQYF.

The chain recombines TRBV7-9 with TRBJ1-4; D unresolved. V was cut by 5 bases and J by 8 bases, with 12 bases left in between. CDR3 length equals 13 residues. Germline loops: CDR1 SEHNR, CDR2 FQNEAQ (reference sequence). In DNA form, the CDR3 reads TGTGCCAGCAGCCTTTCCCCGGGGGAAAAACTGTTTTTT. It codes for CASSLSPGEKLFF.

This chain connects TRBV3-1 to TRBJ1-1; D is perhaps TRBD1 (6 bases). The CDR3 sequence is 11 residues long. The ends were cut back, 10 bases at V and 10 bases at J, with 16 bases in the middle. Germline V gene data show CDR1 as LGHDT and CDR2 as YNNKEL (reference sequence). The CDR3 spells CATGDTEGAFF. The CDR3 DNA sequence: TGTGCCACCGGGGACACCGAGGGAGCTTTCTTT.

This CDR3 reads CSAKNRGAYEQYF. The CDR3 region has the DNA TGCAGTGCTAAAAATAGAGGAGCCTACGAGCAGTACTTC. V gene TRBV20-1 combines with J gene TRBJ2-7; D not resolved. V shed 4 bases and J shed 2 bases, with 12 bases lying between them. This CDR3 has 13 amino acids. CDR1 and CDR2 from the germline V gene are DFQATT and SNEGSKA (reference sequence).

This chain joins TRBV10-3 and TRBJ1-5, with D perhaps TRBD1 (6 bases). The V and J ends lost 3 bases and 5 bases respectively, with 8 bases between them. Germline CDR1 ENHRY, CDR2 SYGVKD. This CDR3 contains 13 residues. The CDR3 loop is CAISDSGDQPQHF. CDR3 DNA sequence: TGTGCCATCAGTGATTCAGGGGATCAGCCCCAGCATTTT.

This clonotype was counted between two and nine times. The CDR3 region has the DNA TGTGCCAGCAGCCGTGGAGGGGGAGTGTACGAGCAGTACTTC. It specifies CASSRGGGVYEQYF. The rearrangement joins TRBV28 to TRBJ2-7; TRBD1 or TRBD2 may be the D gene (6 bases each). V lost 6 bases and J 4 bases, leaving 16 bases between the germline ends. Germline lookup yields CDR1 MDHEN and CDR2 SYDVKM. The CDR3 runs 14 residues.

This clonotype occurred a few times. The chain uses TRBV5-1 and TRBJ2-3, with 11 nucleotides matching TRBD2. In germline, CDR1 is SGHRS, CDR2 YFSETQ. CDR3 length: 18 amino acids. With V trimmed by 0 bases and J by 2 bases, 8 bases remained unmatched. The CDR3 protein is CASSLALAGGTFTDTQYF. The CDR3 nucleotides read TGCGCCAGCAGCTTGGCTCTAGCGGGGGGAACATTCACAGATACGCAGTATTTT.

The chain recombines TRBV4-1 with TRBJ2-5; 7 nucleotides align to TRBD2. CDR1 and CDR2 (germline): MGHRA, YSYEKL. The V segment lost 1 base and the J segment 11 bases; nucleotides outside the gene matches: 10. CDR3 length: 14 residues. CDR3 region: CASSQGGGYNEQYF. CDR3 coding DNA: TGCGCCAGCAGCCAAGGCGGGGGTTACAATGAGCAGTACTTC.